What follows are 19 T cell receptor beta chains derived from one specimen sequenced in a study of T cells after yellow fever vaccination. TCRdb reprocessed the 5' RACE reads with MiXCR, giving one entry per CDR3 protein. The sample yields around 300,000 distinct CDR3 sequences, approximately 4% seen once. Sequences were derived from PBMCs, sampled 5 days after the yellow fever booster vaccination. The source is a man between 18 and 35 years old who received the YFV17D yellow fever vaccine.

Many counts were recorded for this clonotype. CDR3 residues: CASRTQGAINEQYV. The CDR3 DNA sequence: TGTGCCAGCAGGACACAGGGGGCGATCAACGAGCAGTACGTC. This chain links TRBV2 with TRBJ2-7; 9 bases agree with TRBD1. This CDR3 spans 14 amino acids. Germline-derived CDR1 and CDR2 are SNHLY and FYNNEI. Losses at the gene ends were 6 bases for V and 5 bases for J; bases not matched to a gene: 8.

The sample holds a few counts of this clonotype. CDR3 sequence reads: CAISLRQGSHEQYF. The CDR3 DNA sequence: TGTGCCATCAGCCTTAGACAGGGGAGCCACGAGCAGTACTTC. The chain combines TRBV10-3 with TRBJ2-7; TRBD1 matches at 8 bases. CDR3 length: 14 amino acids. The germline gives CDR1 ENHRY, CDR2 SYGVKD. J was trimmed by 5 bases and V by 6 bases; bases with no gene match: 9.

For the CDR3, the DNA is TGTGCCAGCAGTTACCGGCCGTGGATGGAGAACACTGAAGCTTTCTTT. This sequence encodes CASSYRPWMENTEAFF. The chain carries TRBV6-5 and TRBJ1-1; unclear D gene. Trimming shortened V by 2 bases and J by 1 base, and 14 bases separated the two germline ends. This CDR3 is built from 16 residues. Germline CDR1 MNHEY, CDR2 SVGAGI.

This clonotype came up many times. This chain uses TRBV4-3 with TRBJ2-1; perhaps TRBD2 as D (5 bases). CDR1 and CDR2 from the germline V gene are LGHNA and YSLEER. V lost 4 bases to trimming and J lost 0 bases, with 10 bases between them. The CDR3 length is 15 residues. The CDR3 region is CASSRRSGSYNEQFF. The DNA for the CDR3 is TGCGCCAGCAGCCGGAGGTCCGGCTCCTACAATGAGCAGTTCTTC.

This clonotype was seen only a few times. The chain carries TRBV20-1 and TRBJ2-7, with 10 bases that match TRBD1. Trimming at V came to 1 base and at J to 2 bases, leaving 2 bases not matched to a gene. Germline V gene lookup returns CDR1 DFQATT and CDR2 SNEGSKA (reference sequence). CDR3 length: 14 residues. The CDR3: CSARGDRGPYEQYV. CDR3 DNA sequence: TGCAGTGCTAGAGGGGACAGGGGTCCCTACGAGCAGTACGTC.

The table lists this clonotype with a few counts. The chain carries TRBV18 and TRBJ2-1, with 8 bases lining up with TRBD1. The CDR3 has 15 residues. Germline assignment: CDR1 KGHSH and CDR2 LQKENI. Trimming took 3 bases from V and 4 from J; bases not matched to a gene: 5. This CDR3 is CASSPSRQGYNEQFF. CDR3 coding DNA: TGTGCCAGCTCACCCAGCCGACAGGGGTACAATGAGCAGTTCTTC.

This clonotype was seen only a few times. The chain is built from TRBV5-1 and TRBJ2-5, with TRBD1 matching 8 bases. With V trimmed by 1 base and J by 2 bases, 4 bases remained unmatched. CDR1 is SGHRS and CDR2 is YFSETQ in the germline V gene. The CDR3 sequence is 15 residues long. The CDR3 spells CASSLPGGGQETQYF. The CDR3 DNA follows: TGCGCCAGCAGCTTGCCAGGGGGCGGGCAAGAGACCCAGTACTTC.

The CDR3 loop is CASSQVRGETQYF. In DNA, the CDR3 is TGTGCCAGCAGCCAAGTCAGGGGAGAGACCCAGTACTTC. J is TRBJ2-5 and V is TRBV3-1; tentative D call: TRBD1 (6 bases). Deletions cut 1 base from V and 4 bases from J, with 7 bases between. The CDR3 spans 13 residues. The V gene's germline CDR1 is LGHDT and CDR2 YNNKEL (reference sequence).

The genes are TRBV7-2 and TRBJ2-5, with 8 bases matching TRBD1. The V and J ends lost 4 bases and 5 bases, in that order; junction bases with no gene match: 9. The CDR3 totals 15 residues. From germline, CDR1 is SGHTA and CDR2 FQGNSA. The CDR3 here is CASSSDRVVAETQYF. In DNA form, the CDR3 reads TGTGCCAGCAGCTCGGACAGGGTGGTGGCTGAGACCCAGTACTTC.

This clonotype was counted between two and nine times. The chain has TRBV4-3 and TRBJ2-5; D not resolved. The CDR3 contains 15 residues. CDR1 LGHNA and CDR2 YSLEER come from the germline V gene. V lost 0 bases and J lost 4, with 12 bases in between. The CDR3 protein is CASSQDGTDPETQYF. The CDR3 DNA is TGCGCCAGCAGCCAAGATGGCACGGACCCAGAGACCCAGTACTTC.

This clonotype was picked up many times. The V call is TRBV4-3, the J call TRBJ2-5; tentatively, D is TRBD2 (6 bases). The CDR3 totals 15 residues. Germline lookup yields CDR1 LGHNA and CDR2 YSLEER. Trimming removed 1 base at V and 4 bases at J, with 13 bases between. CDR3 sequence (DNA): TGCGCCAGCAGCCAAGGTAGTGGAGGGAGAGAGACCCAGTACTTC. It encodes CASSQGSGGRETQYF.

A few counts support this clonotype. The genes are TRBV11-2 and TRBJ1-2; D not resolved. In germline, CDR1 is SGHAT, CDR2 FQNNGV. There are 15 residues in the CDR3. Trimming removed 4 bases from V and 0 bases from J, with 12 bases in between. CDR3 protein: CASSSVGRANYGYTF. The CDR3 DNA reads TGTGCCAGCAGCTCGGTGGGGAGAGCTAACTATGGCTACACCTTC.

This clonotype was seen many times. The chain is built from TRBV29-1 and TRBJ2-3, with a possible D match to TRBD2 (5 bases). V lost 1 base and J lost 4, with 12 bases in between. The CDR3 has 14 residues. Per the germline V gene, CDR1 is SQVTM and CDR2 is ANQGSEA. The CDR3 sequence: CSVEGVARADTQYF. The CDR3 DNA sequence: TGCAGCGTTGAAGGGGTCGCGAGGGCAGATACGCAGTATTTT.

The V and J genes are TRBV7-2 and TRBJ1-1; D is unclear. The V end lost 5 bases, the J end lost 8 bases, and 12 bases lay between the germline ends. This CDR3 region has 12 residues. Germline V gene lookup returns CDR1 SGHTA and CDR2 FQGNSA. CDR3: CASSPHPGEAFF. CDR3 sequence (DNA): TGTGCCAGCAGCCCCCATCCGGGGGAAGCTTTCTTT.

In this sample, this clonotype turned up many times. The chain uses TRBV7-9 and TRBJ2-6; tentatively, D is TRBD1 (5 bases). Germline lookup yields CDR1 SEHNR and CDR2 FQNEAQ (reference sequence). The ends were cut back, 2 bases at V and 4 bases at J, with 15 bases in the middle. CDR3 length equals 17 residues. CDR3 in DNA: TGTGCCAGCAGCTTAAGGGGTGCGGCGGCAGGGGCCAACGTCCTGACTTTC. This encodes CASSLRGAAAGANVLTF.

This clonotype was seen at least ten times. This chain connects TRBV5-1 to TRBJ2-3, with D tentatively TRBD2 (5 bases). Germline CDR1 reads SGHRS; CDR2 reads YFSETQ. V gave up 0 bases and J gave up 4 bases, with 18 bases separating them. This CDR3 contains 17 residues. As DNA, the CDR3 is TGCGCCAGCAGCTTGGGGTCATCGGGGAAATCTGCAGATACGCAGTATTTT. It specifies CASSLGSSGKSADTQYF. The variable domain in full, completed from reference TRBV5-1 and TRBJ2-3, reads KAGVTQTPRYLIKTRGQQVTLSCSPISGHRSVSWYQQTPGQGLQFLFEYFSETQRNKGNFPGRFSGRQFSNSRSEMNVSTLELGDSALYLCASSLGSSGKSADTQYFGPGTRLTVL.

There are a few counts of this clonotype. V usage is TRBV7-6 and J usage is TRBJ1-4, with D possibly being TRBD1 (6 bases). The length of the CDR3 is 18 residues. Germline CDR1 and CDR2: SGHVS and FNYEAQ. V was clipped by 5 bases and J by 6 bases, with 25 bases between them. The CDR3 DNA follows: TGTGCCAGCAGCCTATCCTTGGAGGATACAGGGAGGGATGAAAAACTGTTTTTT. Translation gives CASSLSLEDTGRDEKLFF.

The V and J genes are TRBV20-1 and TRBJ2-2; no clear D gene. The germline V gene encodes CDR1 DFQATT and CDR2 SNEGSKA (reference sequence). The CDR3 length is 11 residues. V dropped 4 bases and J dropped 5 bases, with 5 bases sitting between them. DNA for the CDR3: TGCAGTGCTACTGAGACCGGGGAGCTGTTTTTT. Translating it yields CSATETGELFF.

The gene calls are TRBV5-1 and TRBJ1-6; 8 nucleotides match TRBD1. Germline V gene lookup returns CDR1 SGHRS and CDR2 YFSETQ. The CDR3 is 16 residues long. Trimming at V came to 4 bases and at J to 10 bases, leaving 13 bases not matched to a gene. CDR3 sequence (DNA): TGCGCCAGCAGCACGAATCCGGGACAGGTCCCATCACCCCTCCACTTT. This gives the protein CASSTNPGQVPSPLHF.